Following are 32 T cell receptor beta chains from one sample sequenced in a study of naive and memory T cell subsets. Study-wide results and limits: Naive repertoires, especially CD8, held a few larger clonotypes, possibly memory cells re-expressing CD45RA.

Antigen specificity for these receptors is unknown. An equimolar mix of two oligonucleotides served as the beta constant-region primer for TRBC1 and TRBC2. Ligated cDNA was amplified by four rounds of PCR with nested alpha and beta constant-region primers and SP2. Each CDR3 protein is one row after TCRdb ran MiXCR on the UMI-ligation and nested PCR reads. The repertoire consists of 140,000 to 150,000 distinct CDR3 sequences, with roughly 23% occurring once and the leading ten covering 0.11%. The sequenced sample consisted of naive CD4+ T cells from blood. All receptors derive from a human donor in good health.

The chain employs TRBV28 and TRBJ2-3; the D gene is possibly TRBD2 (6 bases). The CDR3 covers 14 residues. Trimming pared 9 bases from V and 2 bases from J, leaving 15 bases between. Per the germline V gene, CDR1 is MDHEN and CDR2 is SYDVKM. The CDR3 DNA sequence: TGTGCCAGTCGGAGGGGCATACCCACAGATACGCAGTATTTT. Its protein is CASRRGIPTDTQYF.

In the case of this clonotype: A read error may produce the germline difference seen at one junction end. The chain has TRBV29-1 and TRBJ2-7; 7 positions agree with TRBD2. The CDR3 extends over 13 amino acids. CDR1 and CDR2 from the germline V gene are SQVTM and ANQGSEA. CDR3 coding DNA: TGCATCGTTCTTTTCGGGACTATCCGCGAGCAGTACTTC. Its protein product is CIVLFGTIREQYF.

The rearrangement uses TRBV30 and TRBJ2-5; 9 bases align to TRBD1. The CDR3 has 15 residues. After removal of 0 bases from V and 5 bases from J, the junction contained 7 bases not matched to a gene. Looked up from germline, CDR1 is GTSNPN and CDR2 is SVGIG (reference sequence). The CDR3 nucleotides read TGTGCCTGGAGTGTAGTACAGGGGGCAGGGGAGACCCAGTACTTC. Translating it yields CAWSVVQGAGETQYF.

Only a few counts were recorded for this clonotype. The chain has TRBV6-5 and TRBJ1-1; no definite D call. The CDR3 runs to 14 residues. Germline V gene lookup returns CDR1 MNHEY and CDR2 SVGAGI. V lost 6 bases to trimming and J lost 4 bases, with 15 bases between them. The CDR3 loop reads CASRIGEWSTEAFF. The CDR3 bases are TGTGCCAGCAGGATCGGGGAGTGGAGCACTGAAGCTTTCTTT.

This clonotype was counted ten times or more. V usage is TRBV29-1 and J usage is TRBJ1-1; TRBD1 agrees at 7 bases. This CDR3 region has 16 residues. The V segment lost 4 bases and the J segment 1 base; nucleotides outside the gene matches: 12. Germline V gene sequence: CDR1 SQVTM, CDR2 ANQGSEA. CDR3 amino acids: CSVVSPPGQANTEAFF. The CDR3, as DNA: TGCAGCGTTGTATCCCCTCCAGGACAGGCGAACACTGAAGCTTTCTTT. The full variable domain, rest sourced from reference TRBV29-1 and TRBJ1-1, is SAVISQKPSRDICQRGTSLTIQCQVDSQVTMMFWYRQQPGQSLTLIATANQGSEATYESGFVIDKFPISRPNLTFSTLTVSNMSPEDSSIYLCSVVSPPGQANTEAFFGQGTRLTVV.

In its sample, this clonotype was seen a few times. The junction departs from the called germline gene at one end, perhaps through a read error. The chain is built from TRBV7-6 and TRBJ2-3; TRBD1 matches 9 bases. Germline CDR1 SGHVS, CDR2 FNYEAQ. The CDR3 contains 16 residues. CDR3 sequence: CASSLIPGQGTNTQYF. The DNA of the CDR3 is TGTGCCAGCAGCTTAATTCCGGGACAGGGCACAAATACGCAGTATTTT.

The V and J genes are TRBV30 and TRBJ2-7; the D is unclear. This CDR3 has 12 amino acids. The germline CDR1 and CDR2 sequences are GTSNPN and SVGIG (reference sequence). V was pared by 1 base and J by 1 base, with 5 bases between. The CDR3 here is CAWSEGSYEQYF. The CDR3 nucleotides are TGTGCCTGGAGTGAAGGGTCCTACGAGCAGTACTTC.

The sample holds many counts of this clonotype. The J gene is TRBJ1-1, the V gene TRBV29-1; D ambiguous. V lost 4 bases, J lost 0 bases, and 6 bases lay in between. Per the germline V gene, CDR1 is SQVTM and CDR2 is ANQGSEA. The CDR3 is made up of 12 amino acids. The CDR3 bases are TGCAGCGTTGGGACGGTGAACACTGAAGCTTTCTTT. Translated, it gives CSVGTVNTEAFF.

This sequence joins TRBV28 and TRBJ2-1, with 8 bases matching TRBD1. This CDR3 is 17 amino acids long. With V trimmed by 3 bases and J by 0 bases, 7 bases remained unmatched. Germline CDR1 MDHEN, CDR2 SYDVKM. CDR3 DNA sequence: TGTGCCAGCAGTTTGCCCGGGACAGGAGTCTCCTACAATGAGCAGTTCTTC. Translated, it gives CASSLPGTGVSYNEQFF.

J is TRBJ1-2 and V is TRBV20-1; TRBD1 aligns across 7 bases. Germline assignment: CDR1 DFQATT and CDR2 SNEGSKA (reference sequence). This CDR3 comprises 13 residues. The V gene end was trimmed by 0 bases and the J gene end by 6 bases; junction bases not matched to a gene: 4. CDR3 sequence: CSAREGQWDGYTF. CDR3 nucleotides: TGCAGTGCTAGAGAGGGACAGTGGGATGGCTACACCTTC.

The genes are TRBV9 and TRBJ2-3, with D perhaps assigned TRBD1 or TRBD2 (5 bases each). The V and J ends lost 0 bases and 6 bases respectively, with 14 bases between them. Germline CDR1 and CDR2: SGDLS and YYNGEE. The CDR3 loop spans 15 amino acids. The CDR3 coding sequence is TGTGCCAGCAGCGTAGGGGACCCTGAGGTGGATACGCAGTATTTT. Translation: CASSVGDPEVDTQYF.

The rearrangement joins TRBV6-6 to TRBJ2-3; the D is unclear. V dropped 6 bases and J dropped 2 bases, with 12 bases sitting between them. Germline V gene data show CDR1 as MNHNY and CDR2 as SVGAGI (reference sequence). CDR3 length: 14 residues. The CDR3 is CASSQNRVTDTQYF. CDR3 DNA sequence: TGTGCCAGCAGCCAGAATCGAGTCACAGATACGCAGTATTTT.

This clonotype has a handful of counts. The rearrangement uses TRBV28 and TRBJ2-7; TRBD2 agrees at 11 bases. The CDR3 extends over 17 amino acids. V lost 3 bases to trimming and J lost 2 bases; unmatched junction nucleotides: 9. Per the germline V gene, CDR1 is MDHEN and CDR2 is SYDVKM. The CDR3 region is CASSLWRLTSGTYEQYF. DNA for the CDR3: TGTGCCAGCAGTTTGTGGAGACTGACTAGCGGGACCTACGAGCAGTACTTC.

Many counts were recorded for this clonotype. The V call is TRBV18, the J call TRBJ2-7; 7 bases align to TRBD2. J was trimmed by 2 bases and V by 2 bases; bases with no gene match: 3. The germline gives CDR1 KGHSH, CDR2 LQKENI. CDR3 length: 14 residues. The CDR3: CASSPGGVPYEQYF. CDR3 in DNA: TGTGCCAGCTCACCAGGGGGGGTCCCCTACGAGCAGTACTTC.

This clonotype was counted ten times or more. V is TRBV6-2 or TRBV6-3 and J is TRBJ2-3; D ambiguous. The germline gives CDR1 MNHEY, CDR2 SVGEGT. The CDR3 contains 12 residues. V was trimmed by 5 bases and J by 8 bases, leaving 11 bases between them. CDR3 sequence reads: CASSDPLATQYF. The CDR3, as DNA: TGTGCCAGCAGTGACCCTTTGGCTACGCAGTATTTT.

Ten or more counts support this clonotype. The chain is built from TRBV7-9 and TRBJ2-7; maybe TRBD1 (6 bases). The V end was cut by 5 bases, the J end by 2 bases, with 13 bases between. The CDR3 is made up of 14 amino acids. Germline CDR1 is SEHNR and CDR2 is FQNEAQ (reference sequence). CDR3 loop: CASSLGTYAYEQYF. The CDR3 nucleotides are TGTGCCAGCAGCCTTGGGACATACGCCTACGAGCAGTACTTC.

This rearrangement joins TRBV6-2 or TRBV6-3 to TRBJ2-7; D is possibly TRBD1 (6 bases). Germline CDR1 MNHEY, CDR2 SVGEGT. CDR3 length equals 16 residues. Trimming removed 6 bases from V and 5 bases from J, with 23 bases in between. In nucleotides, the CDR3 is TGTGCCAGCAGCCTATTACAGGGTCTGAGTAGCAACGAGCAGTACTTC. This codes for CASSLLQGLSSNEQYF.

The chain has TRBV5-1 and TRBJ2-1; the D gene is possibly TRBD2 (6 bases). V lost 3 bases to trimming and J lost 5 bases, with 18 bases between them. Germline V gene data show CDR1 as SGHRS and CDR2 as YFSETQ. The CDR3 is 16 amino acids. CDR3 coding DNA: TGCGCCAGCAGCTCCGGCGGGAACCAGCGTAACAATGAGCAGTTCTTC. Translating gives CASSSGGNQRNNEQFF. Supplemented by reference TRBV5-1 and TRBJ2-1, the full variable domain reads KAGVTQTPRYLIKTRGQQVTLSCSPISGHRSVSWYQQTPGQGLQFLFEYFSETQRNKGNFPGRFSGRQFSNSRSEMNVSTLELGDSALYLCASSSGGNQRNNEQFFGPGTRLTVL.

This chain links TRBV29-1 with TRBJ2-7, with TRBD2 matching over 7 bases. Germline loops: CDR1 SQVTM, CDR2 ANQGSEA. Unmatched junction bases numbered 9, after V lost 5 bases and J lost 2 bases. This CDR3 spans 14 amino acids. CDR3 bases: TGCAGCGTTTCCCGGGCGGCGGGAGCCTACGAGCAGTACTTC. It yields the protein CSVSRAAGAYEQYF.

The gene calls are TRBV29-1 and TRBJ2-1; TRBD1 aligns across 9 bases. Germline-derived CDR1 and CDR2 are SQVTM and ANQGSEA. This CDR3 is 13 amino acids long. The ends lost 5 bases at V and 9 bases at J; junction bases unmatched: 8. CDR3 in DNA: TGCAGCGTTACAGGGGGCGTGAGTAGTGAGCAGTTCTTC. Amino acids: CSVTGGVSSEQFF.

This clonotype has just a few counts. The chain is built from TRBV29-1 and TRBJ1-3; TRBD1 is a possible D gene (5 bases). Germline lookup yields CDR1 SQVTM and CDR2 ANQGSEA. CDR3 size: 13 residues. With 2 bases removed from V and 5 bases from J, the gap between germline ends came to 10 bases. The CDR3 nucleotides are TGCAGCGTTGAATCTGCAGGGAGAAACACCATATATTTT. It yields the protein CSVESAGRNTIYF.

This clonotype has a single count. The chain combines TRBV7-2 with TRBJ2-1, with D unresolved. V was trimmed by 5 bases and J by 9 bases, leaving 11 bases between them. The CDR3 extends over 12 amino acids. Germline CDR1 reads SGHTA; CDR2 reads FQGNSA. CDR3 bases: TGTGCCAGCAGCCCAACTGAGCGTGAGCAGTTCTTC. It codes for CASSPTEREQFF.

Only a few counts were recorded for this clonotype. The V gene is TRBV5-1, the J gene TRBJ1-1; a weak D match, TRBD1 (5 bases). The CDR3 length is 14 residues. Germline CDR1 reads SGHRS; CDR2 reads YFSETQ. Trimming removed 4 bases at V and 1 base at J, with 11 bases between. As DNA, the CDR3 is TGCGCCAGCAGCCACATAGACAGGAACACTGAAGCTTTCTTT. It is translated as CASSHIDRNTEAFF.

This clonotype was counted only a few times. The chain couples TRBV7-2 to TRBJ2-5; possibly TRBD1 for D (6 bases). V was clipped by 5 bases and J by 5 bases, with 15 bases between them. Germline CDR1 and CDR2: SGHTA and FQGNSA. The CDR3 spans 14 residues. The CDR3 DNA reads TGTGCCAGCAGCCGTACAGGGAGACGGGAGACCCAGTACTTC. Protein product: CASSRTGRRETQYF.

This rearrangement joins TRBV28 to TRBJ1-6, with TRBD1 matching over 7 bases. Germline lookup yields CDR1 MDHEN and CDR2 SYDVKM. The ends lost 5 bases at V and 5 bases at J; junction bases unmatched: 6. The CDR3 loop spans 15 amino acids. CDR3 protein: CASSGRDRNNSPLHF. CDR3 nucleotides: TGTGCCAGCAGTGGTCGGGACAGAAATAATTCACCCCTCCACTTT.

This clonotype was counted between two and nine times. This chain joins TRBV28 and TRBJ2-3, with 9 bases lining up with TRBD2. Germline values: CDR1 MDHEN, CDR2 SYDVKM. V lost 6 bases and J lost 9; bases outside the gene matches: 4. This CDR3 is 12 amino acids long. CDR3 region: CASSPLAGTQYF. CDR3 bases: TGTGCCAGCAGCCCACTAGCGGGCACGCAGTATTTT.

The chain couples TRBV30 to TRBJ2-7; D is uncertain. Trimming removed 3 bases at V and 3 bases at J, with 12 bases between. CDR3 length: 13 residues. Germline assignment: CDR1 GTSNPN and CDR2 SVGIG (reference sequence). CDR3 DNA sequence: TGTGCCTGGAGCAGGCAGGCGCTCTACGAGCAGTACTTC. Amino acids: CAWSRQALYEQYF.

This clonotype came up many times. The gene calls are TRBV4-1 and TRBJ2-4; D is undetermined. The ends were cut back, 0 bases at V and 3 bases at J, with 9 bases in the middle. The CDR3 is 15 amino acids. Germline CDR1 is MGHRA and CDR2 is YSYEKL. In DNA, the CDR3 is TGCGCCAGCAGCCAAGATCAGGTTGGCAAAAACATTCAGTACTTC. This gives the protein CASSQDQVGKNIQYF.

The CDR3 is CASSLGLAGGLETQYF. The CDR3 coding sequence is TGTGCCAGCAGCTTAGGTCTAGCGGGAGGGCTGGAGACCCAGTACTTC. The genes are TRBV11-2 and TRBJ2-5, with TRBD2 matching over 12 bases. Losses at the gene ends were 1 base for V and 5 bases for J; bases not matched to a gene: 5. This CDR3 comprises 16 residues. Germline V gene sequence: CDR1 SGHAT, CDR2 FQNNGV. Together with reference TRBV11-2 and TRBJ2-5, the CDR3 gives the full variable domain: EAGVAQSPRYKIIEKRQSVAFWCNPISGHATLYWYQQILGQGPKLLIQFQNNGVVDDSQLPKDRFSAERLKGVDSTLKIQPAKLEDSAVYLCASSLGLAGGLETQYFGPGTRLLVL.

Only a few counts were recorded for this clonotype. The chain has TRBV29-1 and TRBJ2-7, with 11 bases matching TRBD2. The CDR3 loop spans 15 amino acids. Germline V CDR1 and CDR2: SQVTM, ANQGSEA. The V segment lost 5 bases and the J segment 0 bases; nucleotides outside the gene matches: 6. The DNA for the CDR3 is TGCAGCGTTAACGGACTAGCGGGTACCTCCTACGAGCAGTACTTC. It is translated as CSVNGLAGTSYEQYF.

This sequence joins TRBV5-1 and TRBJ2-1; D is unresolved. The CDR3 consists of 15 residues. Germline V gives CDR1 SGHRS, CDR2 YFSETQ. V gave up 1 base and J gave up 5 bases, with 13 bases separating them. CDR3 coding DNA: TGCGCCAGCAGCTTGCATCCGCTGAGTAACAATGAGCAGTTCTTC. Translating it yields CASSLHPLSNNEQFF.

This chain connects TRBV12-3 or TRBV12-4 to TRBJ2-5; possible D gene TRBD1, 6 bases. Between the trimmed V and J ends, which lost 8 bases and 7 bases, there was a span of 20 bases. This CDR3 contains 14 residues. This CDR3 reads CASRPGAEGVTQYF. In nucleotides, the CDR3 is TGTGCCAGCCGCCCCGGGGCCGAGGGGGTGACCCAGTACTTC.